This T cell receptor beta chain was recovered during a study of blood T cell repertoires in COVID-19. Across the study: COVID-19 samples, acute and convalescent, were from the United States, Italy and Spain. The cDNA or gDNA used as material had been derived from T cells, B-cell-depleted T cells, or PBMCs.

CDR3 length equals 19 residues. Germline values: CDR1 WSHSY, CDR2 SAAADI. V shed 4 bases and J 9 bases; nucleotides not matched to a gene: 23. In the source study's methods: Scientists estimated how many nucleated cells there were by amplifying reference gene primers. Profiling relied on immunoSEQ multiplex PCR, and the TCRdb table lists in-frame clones only, not all of them. V and J calls and clone size are as listed in that table; D and trimming were resolved from the DNA. This sample has 84,000 or so clones, with roughly nine tenths found just once. The sample was peripheral blood. The TCR sequence derives from a man aged 55 to 69 with acute or convalescent COVID-19. V usage is TRBV10-2 and J usage is TRBJ2-1; 8 positions agree with TRBD2. The CDR3, as DNA: TGCGCCAGCAGTGGGGGGGCCTTGGGACCGGGACTAGTAGTCCTTGAGCAGTTCTTC. Its protein product is CASSGGALGPGLVVLEQFF.